This passage covers 32 T cell receptor beta chains from one sample sequenced in a study of read filtering for tumor transcriptome and immune sequencing. This library used about 360 ng RNA and molecular barcoded adaptors spanning alpha/delta and beta/gamma chains. MiXCR was run by TCRdb on the reads, yielding one entry per CDR3 protein. The sample carries tens of thousands of distinct CDR3 sequences, around 19% recorded once. Source material: a population of CD138-negative cells sorted from bone marrow. These receptors were taken from a donor at least 40 years old with multiple myeloma.

The sample holds many counts of this clonotype. V gene TRBV19 combines with J gene TRBJ2-1; D unclear. The CDR3 consists of 14 residues. Per germline, CDR1 LNHDA and CDR2 SQIVND (reference sequence). The ends were cut back, 6 bases at V and 0 bases at J, with 9 bases in the middle. CDR3 region: CASSLLSSYNEQFF. The CDR3 DNA reads as TGTGCCAGTAGCCTACTAAGCTCCTACAATGAGCAGTTCTTC.

This clonotype has ten or more counts. This sequence joins TRBV10-2 and TRBJ1-6; D remains ambiguous. Deletions cut 6 bases from V and 8 bases from J, with 11 bases between. The CDR3 extends over 13 amino acids. The V gene's germline CDR1 is WSHSY and CDR2 SAAADI. CDR3 coding DNA: TGCGCCAGCAGGGCCTGGACTGATTCACCCCTCCACTTT. Translation gives CASRAWTDSPLHF.

Comments on this clonotype: A much larger clone lies one base from this, so it may be a read error. The chain is built from TRBV11-2 and TRBJ1-2; D gene uncertain. Germline V lookup: CDR1 SGHAT, CDR2 FQNNGV. The V end was cut by 2 bases, the J end by 4 bases, with 14 bases between. The CDR3 loop spans 15 amino acids. The DNA for the CDR3 is TGTGCCAGCAGCTTACCCTCGCCCAGAAGCTATGGCTACACCTTC. The encoded protein is CASSLPSPRSYGYTF.

This clonotype was counted ten times or more. The CDR3 bases are TGTGCCAGCAGCAAATACATATTTTCCGGGGCCAACGTCCTGACTTTC. This encodes CASSKYIFSGANVLTF. V and J are TRBV21-1 and TRBJ2-6. TRBV21-1 is assigned pseudogene status. This CDR3 has 16 residues.

This clonotype was seen many times. The chain couples TRBV2 to TRBJ2-2; 10 positions match TRBD2. Trimming took 2 bases from V and 6 from J; bases not matched to a gene: 6. Germline V gene lookup returns CDR1 SNHLY and CDR2 FYNNEI. The CDR3 has 16 amino acids. The CDR3 region is CASSEKLAGAAGELFF. The CDR3 DNA is TGTGCCAGCAGTGAAAAGCTAGCGGGAGCCGCCGGGGAGCTGTTTTTT.

This clonotype turned up a few times. J is TRBJ1-2 and V is TRBV20-1; 10 nucleotides line up with TRBD1. Trimming cost V 1 base and J 6 bases; bases outside gene matches: 11. The CDR3 is 16 amino acids. The germline V gene has CDR1 DFQATT and CDR2 SNEGSKA (reference sequence). CDR3 region: CSARGGQGKTLDGYTF. The CDR3 DNA follows: TGCAGTGCTAGAGGGGGACAGGGGAAGACTCTGGATGGCTACACCTTC.

This clonotype was recorded a few times. It may be a read error: a sequence one base away is much more abundant. This sequence joins TRBV30 and TRBJ2-1, with 7 bases that match TRBD2. CDR3 length equals 14 residues. V was pared by 5 bases and J by 7 bases, with 11 bases of the junction left unmatched. Germline V gene sequence: CDR1 GTSNPN, CDR2 SVGIG (reference sequence). The CDR3 sequence is CAWASGGGVNEQFF. DNA of the CDR3: TGTGCCTGGGCTTCGGGAGGTGGGGTGAATGAGCAGTTCTTC.

This clonotype appeared many times. V and J are TRBV10-1 and TRBJ2-7; D might be TRBD1 or TRBD2, each matching 7 bases. Trimming shortened V by 4 bases and J by 3 bases, and 13 bases separated the two germline ends. Germline-derived CDR1 and CDR2 are WNHNN and SYGVQD (reference sequence). The CDR3 is made up of 14 amino acids. CDR3 in amino acids: CASSGGGDSYEQYF. DNA of the CDR3: TGCGCCAGCAGTGGGGGGGGGGACAGCTACGAGCAGTACTTC.

Regarding this clonotype: A read error may produce the germline difference seen at one junction end. The genes are TRBV14 and TRBJ2-5, with 13 bases lining up with TRBD2. Germline CDR1 reads SGHDN; CDR2 reads FVKESK. The CDR3 totals 15 residues. CDR3 protein: CSSSQLTSGRQTQYF. CDR3 nucleotides: TGTTCCAGCAGCCAACTGACTAGCGGGAGGCAGACCCAGTACTTC.

On this clonotype itself: Compared with germline, one end of the junction differs, possibly owing to a read error. This chain connects TRBV20-1 to TRBJ2-3; perhaps TRBD1 as D (5 bases). This CDR3 contains 17 residues. CDR1 DFQATT and CDR2 SNEGSKA come from the germline V gene (reference sequence). CDR3 loop: CSARDSRWKWGSDTQYF. The CDR3 DNA is TGCAGTGCCAGAGATAGTAGGTGGAAATGGGGCTCAGATACGCAGTATTTT.

Comment on this clonotype: This may be a read error: a much more frequent sequence differs by one nucleotide. V usage is TRBV20-1 and J usage is TRBJ2-3; D may be TRBD2 (5 bases). The germline gives CDR1 DFQATT, CDR2 SNEGSKA (reference sequence). This CDR3 contains 15 residues. V lost 6 bases, J lost 0 bases, and 16 bases lay in between. The DNA for the CDR3 is TGCAGTGCCTACCGAGTCGGGAAGAGCACAGATACGCAGTATTTT. It translates to CSAYRVGKSTDTQYF.

To note about this clonotype: This may come from a read error, since a much larger clone is one base off. No conserved phenylalanine or tryptophan is present at the end of the CDR3, so a read error is the likely explanation. This chain joins TRBV9 and TRBJ2-3; D is possibly TRBD1 (8 bases). Germline V gene lookup returns CDR1 SGDLS and CDR2 YYNGEE. Trimming shortened V by 3 bases and J by 6 bases, and 17 bases separated the two germline ends. The CDR3 consists of 15 residues. This chain's CDR3 is CASSAWTGRADTQYI. In nucleotides, the CDR3 is TGTGCCAGCAGCGCCTGGACAGGGAGGGCGGATACGCAGTATATT.

This clonotype was seen a few times. CDR3 sequence reads: CASSSGGTLISPLHF. CDR3 DNA sequence: TGTGCCAGCAGTTCTGGGGGTACCCTAATTTCACCCCTCCACTTT. The chain uses TRBV2 and TRBJ1-6; D perhaps matches TRBD1 (5 bases). V gave up 5 bases and J gave up 9 bases, with 17 bases separating them. Germline CDR1 reads SNHLY; CDR2 reads FYNNEI. The CDR3 spans 15 residues.

This clonotype has at least ten counts. The chain combines TRBV7-6 with TRBJ2-2; D is undetermined. The CDR3 loop spans 13 amino acids. V dropped 5 bases and J dropped 5 bases, with 9 bases sitting between them. CDR1 is SGHVS and CDR2 is FNYEAQ in the germline V gene. This chain's CDR3 is CASSLSKTGELFF. DNA for the CDR3: TGTGCCAGCAGCCTAAGCAAGACCGGGGAGCTGTTTTTT.

This clonotype was seen more than once but under ten times. V and J are TRBV28 and TRBJ2-5; D is tentatively TRBD1 or TRBD2 (5 bases each). V was pared by 3 bases and J by 2 bases, with 13 bases between. CDR3 size: 15 residues. Germline V lookup: CDR1 MDHEN, CDR2 SYDVKM. This chain's CDR3 is CASSFGTENQETQYF. CDR3 coding DNA: TGTGCCAGCAGTTTTGGGACGGAGAATCAAGAGACCCAGTACTTC.

This clonotype was seen at least ten times. The J gene is TRBJ2-5, the V gene TRBV20-1, with unresolved D. This CDR3 region has 14 residues. V lost 1 base and J lost 5, with 14 bases in between. Germline V gives CDR1 DFQATT, CDR2 SNEGSKA (reference sequence). CDR3 amino acids: CSARAGGYKETQYF. The DNA of the CDR3 is TGCAGTGCTAGAGCCGGCGGTTATAAGGAGACCCAGTACTTC.

By sample fraction, this clonotype is medium-sized (0.01 to 0.1%). The V and J genes are TRBV11-1 and TRBJ2-1; a weak D match, TRBD1 (6 bases). Looked up from germline, CDR1 is SGHAT and CDR2 is FQDESV (reference sequence). V was shortened by 8 bases and J by 10 bases, with 21 bases between the two germline ends. CDR3 length equals 14 residues. The CDR3 DNA reads as TGTGCCAGCCGTCCGTGGGCAGGGGTCGAGGAGCAGTTCTTC. Translating it yields CASRPWAGVEEQFF.

Comments on this clonotype: It is likely a read error, because the conserved phenylalanine at the end of the CDR3 is missing. The V call is TRBV5-1, the J call TRBJ2-1; 8 nucleotides line up with TRBD1. This CDR3 has 16 residues. Germline CDR1 SGHRS, CDR2 YFSETQ. J lost 4 bases, V lost 0 bases, and 6 bases had no gene match. The CDR3 DNA sequence: TGCGCCAGCAGCTTGGAGAGACAGGGGCCGTACAATGAGCAGTTCCTC. Protein product: CASSLERQGPYNEQFL.

This clonotype was found many times. The V gene is TRBV29-1, the J gene TRBJ1-1; weak D call: TRBD1 (6 bases). The germline V and J ends were trimmed by 7 bases and 3 bases, with 15 bases remaining between them. CDR3 size: 13 residues. Per the germline V gene, CDR1 is SQVTM and CDR2 is ANQGSEA. This chain's CDR3 is CSAATGSDTEAFF. In DNA, the CDR3 is TGCAGCGCTGCGACAGGATCAGACACTGAAGCTTTCTTT.

The table lists this clonotype with many counts. The chain couples TRBV5-5 to TRBJ2-5, with D perhaps assigned TRBD1 or TRBD2 (5 bases each). Germline CDR1 is SGHKS and CDR2 is YYEKEE (reference sequence). Trimming removed 2 bases from V and 2 bases from J, with 16 bases in between. The CDR3 spans 16 residues. DNA of the CDR3: TGTGCCAGCAGCTTTCCGGGACGGGCCGAACAAGAGACCCAGTACTTC. Translated, it gives CASSFPGRAEQETQYF.

The chain combines TRBV7-9 with TRBJ2-7, with 10 bases that match TRBD1. Germline V CDR1 and CDR2: SEHNR, FQNEAQ (reference sequence). V was clipped by 6 bases and J by 4 bases; unmatched bases: 9. The CDR3 consists of 15 residues. The CDR3 sequence is CASRSTGTGVYEQYF. Written as DNA, the CDR3 is TGTGCCAGCAGATCGACCGGGACAGGGGTATACGAGCAGTACTTC.

J is TRBJ2-2 and V is TRBV6-6; perhaps D is TRBD1 or TRBD2 (6 bases each). Germline CDR1 and CDR2: MNHNY and SVGAGI (reference sequence). This CDR3 contains 16 residues. Trimming shortened V by 10 bases and J by 6 bases, and 24 bases separated the two germline ends. In DNA form, the CDR3 reads TGTGCCACCGGGATCTCTCTATGGGGGGCTGCCGGGGAGCTGTTTTTT. Translating it yields CATGISLWGAAGELFF.

This clonotype was detected only a few times. The chain links TRBV7-9 to TRBJ2-1; 10 positions match TRBD1. After removal of 2 bases from V and 8 bases from J, the junction contained 3 bases not matched to a gene. The CDR3 spans 14 residues. Germline CDR1 reads SEHNR; CDR2 reads FQNEAQ (reference sequence). In DNA form, the CDR3 reads TGTGCCAGCAGCTTACGGGACAGGGGCCATGAGCAGTTCTTC. It yields the protein CASSLRDRGHEQFF.

This clonotype was seen more than once but under ten times. The rearrangement links TRBV28 to TRBJ1-2, with 7 nucleotides matching TRBD1. The length of the CDR3 is 11 residues. Germline trimming cut 7 bases from V and 8 bases from J; bases unmatched to any gene: 4. CDR1 and CDR2 from the germline V gene are MDHEN and SYDVKM. Written as DNA, the CDR3 is TGTGCCAGCACAGGGGGAAACGGCTACACCTTC. Its protein product is CASTGGNGYTF.

A word on this clonotype: At one boundary the junction diverges from the germline segment, which might be a read error. The V call is TRBV11-3, the J call TRBJ2-3; the D is unclear. Per germline, CDR1 SGHNT and CDR2 YENEEA. The CDR3 sequence is 15 residues long. The CDR3: CASSPPQRFTDTLYF. CDR3 nucleotide sequence: TGTGCCAGCAGCCCGCCCCAGCGCTTCACAGATACGCTGTATTTT.

This clonotype was detected ten times or more. This chain joins TRBV7-2 and TRBJ1-6; 8 bases align to TRBD1. The V and J ends lost 4 bases and 10 bases, in that order; junction bases with no gene match: 9. Germline-derived CDR1 and CDR2 are SGHTA and FQGNSA. The CDR3 extends over 15 amino acids. In nucleotides, the CDR3 is TGTGCCAGCAGCTATATAGGGACAGGAGAGTCACCCCTCCACTTT. Amino acids: CASSYIGTGESPLHF.

By share, this clonotype counts as medium-sized. The chain links TRBV29-1 to TRBJ1-1; maybe TRBD1 (6 bases). The CDR3 extends over 13 amino acids. Trimming shortened V by 3 bases and J by 2 bases, and 10 bases separated the two germline ends. Per the germline V gene, CDR1 is SQVTM and CDR2 is ANQGSEA. The CDR3 DNA reads TGCAGCGTTGAGACAGGAGCTAACACTGAAGCTTTCTTT. This gives the protein CSVETGANTEAFF.

This chain links TRBV6-1 with TRBJ2-1; tentatively, D is TRBD1 (6 bases). The CDR3 is 14 amino acids. Germline values: CDR1 MNHNS, CDR2 SASEGT. The germline V and J ends were trimmed by 8 bases and 4 bases, with 15 bases remaining between them. The CDR3: CASLRDNNYNEQFF. The CDR3 DNA follows: TGTGCCAGCCTCCGGGACAACAATTACAATGAGCAGTTCTTC.

The V gene is TRBV28, the J gene TRBJ2-7; no reliable D call. The germline gives CDR1 MDHEN, CDR2 SYDVKM. CDR3 length: 14 amino acids. The V and J ends lost 3 bases and 4 bases respectively, with 13 bases between them. This CDR3 reads CASSLTGRAYEQYF. CDR3 sequence (DNA): TGTGCCAGCAGTTTGACCGGACGGGCTTACGAGCAGTACTTC.

This clonotype was counted only a few times. This chain uses TRBV20-1 with TRBJ2-1; D remains ambiguous. Per germline, CDR1 DFQATT and CDR2 SNEGSKA (reference sequence). Trimming pared 5 bases from V and 5 bases from J, leaving 7 bases between. CDR3 length: 11 amino acids. The CDR3 protein is CSALEDNEQFF. The CDR3 DNA follows: TGCAGTGCTTTAGAAGACAATGAGCAGTTCTTC.

This clonotype was seen ten or more times. This rearrangement joins TRBV20-1 to TRBJ2-1; 10 bases line up with TRBD2. Germline V lookup: CDR1 DFQATT, CDR2 SNEGSKA (reference sequence). V lost 5 bases and J lost 2; bases outside the gene matches: 12. The CDR3 runs 17 residues. CDR3 sequence: CSAPTRRSGGAYNEQFF. The CDR3 coding sequence is TGCAGTGCTCCGACTCGTAGAAGCGGGGGGGCCTACAATGAGCAGTTCTTC.

In its sample, this clonotype was seen a few times. The genes are TRBV9 and TRBJ1-2, with D possibly being TRBD1 (6 bases). The CDR3 is 14 amino acids. With 0 bases removed from V and 2 bases from J, the gap between germline ends came to 8 bases. CDR1 SGDLS and CDR2 YYNGEE come from the germline V gene. The CDR3: CASSVEQGNYGYTF. CDR3 sequence (DNA): TGTGCCAGCAGCGTAGAACAGGGCAACTATGGCTACACCTTC.